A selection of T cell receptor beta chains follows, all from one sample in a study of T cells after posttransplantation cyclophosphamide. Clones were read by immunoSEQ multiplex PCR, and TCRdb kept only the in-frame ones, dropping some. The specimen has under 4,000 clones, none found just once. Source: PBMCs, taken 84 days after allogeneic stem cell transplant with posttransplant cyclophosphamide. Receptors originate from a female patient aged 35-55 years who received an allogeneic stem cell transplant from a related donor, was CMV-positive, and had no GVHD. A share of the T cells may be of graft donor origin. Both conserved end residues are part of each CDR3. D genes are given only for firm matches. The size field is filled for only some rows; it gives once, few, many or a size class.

CDR3 protein: CASSQDLLAGGSNTGELFF
CDR3 DNA: TGTGCCAGCAGCCAAGATCTACTAGCGGGGGGATCGAACACCGGGGAGCTGTTTTTT
clone size: few
V gene: TRBV4-2
J gene: TRBJ2-2
D gene: TRBD2

CDR3 protein: CAIFFKQETAYEQYF
CDR3 DNA: TGTGCTATTTTTTTCAAGCAGGAGACGGCATACGAGCAGTACTTC
clone size: .
V gene: TRBV9
J gene: TRBJ2-7
D gene: .

CDR3 protein: CASSQLQGQYQPQHF
CDR3 DNA: TGTGCCAGCAGTCAATTACAGGGTCAGTATCAGCCCCAGCATTTT
clone size: many
V gene: TRBV2
J gene: TRBJ1-5
D gene: .

CDR3 protein: CASNSGGQGAAPLHF
CDR3 DNA: TGTGCCAGTAACTCCGGGGGACAGGGGGCTGCACCCCTCCACTTT
clone size: many
V gene: TRBV19
J gene: TRBJ1-6
D gene: TRBD1

CDR3 protein: CASSPLAGGLNYGYTF
CDR3 DNA: TGTGCCAGCAGTCCGCTAGCAGGGGGCCTCAACTATGGCTACACCTTC
clone size: many
V gene: TRBV27
J gene: TRBJ1-2
D gene: TRBD1

CDR3 protein: CASSLSGLAGGREQYF
CDR3 DNA: TGTGCCAGCAGTTTATCGGGACTAGCGGGAGGGAGGGAGCAGTACTTC
clone size: medium-sized
V gene: TRBV27
J gene: TRBJ2-7
D gene: TRBD2

CDR3 protein: CASSWGRQPQHF
CDR3 DNA: TGTGCCAGCAGTTGGGGGCGTCAGCCCCAGCATTTT
clone size: many
V gene: TRBV28
J gene: TRBJ1-5
D gene: .

CDR3 protein: CASSYSGTQPFF
CDR3 DNA: TGTGCCAGCAGTTACTCAGGGACTCAACCTTTCTTT
clone size: many
V gene: TRBV6-5
J gene: TRBJ1-1
D gene: .

CDR3 protein: CASSRTGGKTGELFF
CDR3 DNA: TGTGCCAGCAGTCGGACAGGGGGAAAAACCGGGGAGCTGTTTTTT
clone size: many
V gene: TRBV6-5
J gene: TRBJ2-2
D gene: TRBD1

CDR3 protein: CASSFKQETAYEQYF
CDR3 DNA: TGTGCCAGCAGTTTCAAACAGGAGACGGCCTACGAGCAGTACTTC
clone size: few
V gene: TRBV9
J gene: TRBJ2-7
D gene: .

CDR3 protein: CAISFEQGTAYEQYF
CDR3 DNA: TGTGCCATTAGCTTCGAACAGGGGACGGCCTACGAGCAGTACTTC
clone size: .
V gene: TRBV9
J gene: TRBJ2-7
D gene: TRBD1

CDR3 protein: CAIIFKQKTAYEQYF
CDR3 DNA: TGTGCCATTATTTTCAAACAGAAGACGGCATACGAGCAGTACTTC
clone size: many
V gene: TRBV9
J gene: TRBJ2-7
D gene: .

CDR3 protein: CASSQAGKQYF
CDR3 DNA: TGTGCCAGCAGTCAAGCAGGCAAGCAGTACTTC
clone size: many
V gene: TRBV27
J gene: TRBJ2-7
D gene: .

CDR3 protein: CASSAPGGLLETQYF
CDR3 DNA: TGTGCCAGCAGCGCTCCGGGGGGCCTTCTTGAGACCCAGTACTTC
clone size: medium-sized
V gene: TRBV5-6
J gene: TRBJ2-5
D gene: .

CDR3 protein: CASRPGGYGEKLFF
CDR3 DNA: TGTGCCAGCAGGCCAGGCGGGTATGGAGAAAAACTGTTTTTT
clone size: many
V gene: TRBV28
J gene: TRBJ1-4
D gene: .

CDR3 protein: CASSETDRGQPQHF
CDR3 DNA: TGCGCCAGCAGTGAGACGGACAGGGGTCAGCCCCAGCATTTT
clone size: many
V gene: TRBV10-2
J gene: TRBJ1-5
D gene: TRBD1

CDR3 protein: CASSELARTYEQYF
CDR3 DNA: TGTGCCAGCAGCGAACTAGCGCGAACCTACGAGCAGTACTTC
clone size: many
V gene: TRBV11-2
J gene: TRBJ2-7
D gene: TRBD2

CDR3 protein: CASSLWDRYEQYF
CDR3 DNA: TGTGCCAGCAGCTTGTGGGACAGGTACGAGCAGTACTTC
clone size: .
V gene: TRBV5-6
J gene: TRBJ2-7
D gene: TRBD1

CDR3 protein: CACFFKQETAYEQYF
CDR3 DNA: TGTGCCTGTTTTTTCAAGCAGGAGACGGCATACGAGCAGTACTTC
clone size: .
V gene: TRBV9
J gene: TRBJ2-7
D gene: .

CDR3 protein: CASSEATQVNQFF
CDR3 DNA: TGTGCCAGCAGTGAAGCTACCCAGGTCAACCAGTTCTTC
clone size: many
V gene: TRBV6-1
J gene: TRBJ2-1
D gene: .

CDR3 protein: CVFFFKQKTAYEQYF
CDR3 DNA: TGTGTCTTTTTTTTCAAACAGAAGACGGCATACGAGCAGTACTTC
clone size: .
V gene: TRBV9
J gene: TRBJ2-7
D gene: .

CDR3 protein: CASCPSITGELFF
CDR3 DNA: TGTGCCAGCTGCCCTAGTATCACCGGGGAGCTGTTTTTT
clone size: many
V gene: TRBV6-2/TRBV6-3
J gene: TRBJ2-2
D gene: .

CDR3 protein: CATDTGGEQYF
CDR3 DNA: TGTGCCACCGACACAGGGGGCGAGCAGTACTTC
clone size: many
V gene: TRBV10-3
J gene: TRBJ2-7
D gene: TRBD1